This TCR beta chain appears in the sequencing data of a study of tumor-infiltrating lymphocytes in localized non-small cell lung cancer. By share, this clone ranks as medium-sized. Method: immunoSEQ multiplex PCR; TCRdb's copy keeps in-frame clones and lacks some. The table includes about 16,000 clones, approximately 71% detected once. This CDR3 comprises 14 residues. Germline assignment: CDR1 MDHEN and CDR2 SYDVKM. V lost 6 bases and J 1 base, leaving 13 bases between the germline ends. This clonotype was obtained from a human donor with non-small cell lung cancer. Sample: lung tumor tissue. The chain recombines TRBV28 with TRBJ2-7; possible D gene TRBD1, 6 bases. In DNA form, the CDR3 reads TGTGCCAGCAGGAGAACAGGGATTTCCTACGAGCAGTACTTC. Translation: CASRRTGISYEQYF.